Below, 10 T cell receptor beta chains from the same sample are listed, as sequenced in a study of low-dose radiotherapy and immunotherapy resistance in tumors. Priming of first-strand cDNA relied on TRAV- and TRBV-specific primers (covering alpha and beta chains). A constant-region primer paired with the V-primer adapter amplified TCRs over about 18 PCR cycles. TCRdb re-called the reads with MiXCR, one entry per CDR3 protein. The data hold 5,000 to 7,500 distinct CDR3 sequences, with roughly 85% observed a single time. Receptors were obtained from a human donor with advanced metastatic prostate, ovarian, gallbladder or colorectal cancer (not recorded which). This table probably holds off-target reads from a library built for another chain.

On this clonotype: A read error may produce the germline difference seen at one junction end. J is TRBJ2-2 and V is TRBV11-2; D unresolved. The germline V gene has CDR1 SGHAT and CDR2 FQNNGV. There are 13 residues in the CDR3. The CDR3 coding sequence is TGTGCCAGCAGTTTAGTTGGCCCCGGGGAGCTGTTTTTT. Translated: CASSLVGPGELFF. The whole variable domain, filled in from reference TRBV11-2 and TRBJ2-2, reads EAGVAQSPRYKIIEKRQSVAFWCNPISGHATLYWYQQILGQGPKLLIQFQNNGVVDDSQLPKDRFSAERLKGVDSTLKIQPAKLEDSAVYLCASSLVGPGELFFGEGSRLTVL.

The V call is TRBV6-2 or TRBV6-3, the J call TRBJ1-3; 7 bases line up with TRBD1. Trimming at V came to 6 bases and at J to 0 bases, leaving 17 bases not matched to a gene. CDR1 and CDR2 (germline): MNHEY, SVGEGT. The CDR3 is made up of 19 amino acids. CDR3 coding DNA: TGTGCCAGCAGGACTACGACGACAGGGCGGGCGCGCTCTGGAAACACCATATATTTT. Its protein product is CASRTTTTGRARSGNTIYF.

J is TRBJ2-1 and V is TRBV4-3, with TRBD2 matching over 9 bases. The CDR3 totals 16 residues. Germline V gene lookup returns CDR1 LGHNA and CDR2 YSLEER. V lost 1 base and J lost 6; bases outside the gene matches: 7. The CDR3 region has the DNA TGCGCCAGCAGCCAAGCGAGTAGCGGGGGAAGCAATGAGCAGTTCTTC. It encodes CASSQASSGGSNEQFF.

This clonotype was counted only a few times. The genes are TRBV28 and TRBJ2-7; a possible D gene is TRBD2 (5 bases). The germline gives CDR1 MDHEN, CDR2 SYDVKM. The CDR3 has 13 amino acids. V dropped 5 bases and J dropped 2 bases, with 10 bases sitting between them. The DNA of the CDR3 is TGTGCCAGCAGTAAACTAGGAACCTACGAGCAGTACTTC. Amino acids: CASSKLGTYEQYF.

The chain employs TRBV2 and TRBJ2-5, with D perhaps TRBD2 (7 bases). V gave up 6 bases and J gave up 5 bases, with 13 bases separating them. This CDR3 contains 13 residues. The germline gives CDR1 SNHLY, CDR2 FYNNEI. CDR3 amino acids: CASSRGLIETQYF. CDR3 DNA sequence: TGTGCCAGCAGCAGGGGACTAATTGAGACCCAGTACTTC.

The chain carries TRBV7-2 and TRBJ1-5; a possible D gene is TRBD1 (5 bases). The V and J ends lost 5 bases and 0 bases respectively, with 11 bases between them. Looked up from germline, CDR1 is SGHTA and CDR2 is FQGNSA. The CDR3 is made up of 15 amino acids. CDR3 DNA: TGTGCCAGCAGCCCGCAGGGTTCTAGCAATCAGCCCCAGCATTTT. Translated, it gives CASSPQGSSNQPQHF. The full variable domain, rest sourced from reference TRBV7-2 and TRBJ1-5, is GAGVSQSPSNKVTEKGKDVELRCDPISGHTALYWYRQSLGQGLEFLIYFQGNSAPDKSGLPSDRFSAERTGGSVSTLTIQRTQQEDSAVYLCASSPQGSSNQPQHFGDGTRLSIL.

The chain carries TRBV5-1 and TRBJ2-7, with 10 bases identical to TRBD1. Looked up from germline, CDR1 is SGHRS and CDR2 is YFSETQ. V was pared by 0 bases and J by 2 bases, with 2 bases of the junction left unmatched. The CDR3 is made up of 15 amino acids. CDR3 in DNA: TGCGCCAGCAGCTTGGTTGGGACAGGGGCCTACGAGCAGTACTTC. Protein: CASSLVGTGAYEQYF.

This clonotype was counted a single time. This chain's CDR3 is CASSLEGGGPSEQFF. The DNA of the CDR3 is TGCGCCAGCAGCTTGGAGGGGGGAGGGCCGTCCGAGCAGTTCTTC. This chain joins TRBV5-1 and TRBJ2-1; tentative D call: TRBD2 (7 bases). CDR1 and CDR2 from the germline V gene are SGHRS and YFSETQ. The germline V and J ends were trimmed by 0 bases and 10 bases, with 17 bases remaining between them. CDR3 length: 15 amino acids.

The gene calls are TRBV13 and TRBJ2-7; 7 bases are a match to TRBD2. The CDR3 consists of 14 residues. Germline CDR1 is PRHDT and CDR2 is FYEKMQ (reference sequence). V lost 5 bases to trimming and J lost 4 bases; unmatched junction nucleotides: 8. The CDR3 DNA sequence: TGTGCCAGCAGCCCTGGCGCAGCGGGGTACGAGCAGTACTTC. It encodes CASSPGAAGYEQYF.

The rearrangement joins TRBV2 to TRBJ1-4, with 12 nucleotides matching TRBD1. The V segment lost 6 bases and the J segment 3 bases; nucleotides outside the gene matches: 5. This CDR3 region has 16 residues. CDR1 and CDR2 from the germline V gene are SNHLY and FYNNEI. The CDR3 nucleotides read TGTGCCAGCAGAGGGGGACAGGGGGCGTCTAATGAAAAACTGTTTTTT. Encoded protein: CASRGGQGASNEKLFF. The full variable domain, completed using reference TRBV2 and TRBJ1-4, is EPEVTQTPSHQVTQMGQEVILRCVPISNHLYFYWYRQILGQKVEFLVSFYNNEISEKSEIFDDQFSVERPDGSNFTLKIRSTKLEDSAMYFCASRGGQGASNEKLFFGSGTQLSVL.